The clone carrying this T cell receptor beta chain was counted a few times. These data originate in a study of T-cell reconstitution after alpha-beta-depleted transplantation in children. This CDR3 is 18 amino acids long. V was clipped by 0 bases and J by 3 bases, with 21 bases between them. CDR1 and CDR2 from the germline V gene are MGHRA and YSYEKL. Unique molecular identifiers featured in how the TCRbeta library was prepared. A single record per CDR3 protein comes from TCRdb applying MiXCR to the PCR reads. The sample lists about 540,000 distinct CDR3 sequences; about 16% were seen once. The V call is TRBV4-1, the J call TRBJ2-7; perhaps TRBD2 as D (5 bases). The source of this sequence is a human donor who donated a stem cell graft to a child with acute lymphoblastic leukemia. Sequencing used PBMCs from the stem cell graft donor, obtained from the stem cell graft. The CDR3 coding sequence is TGCGCCAGCAGCCAAGATCCCCCCGTTTCCGGGGTGCTCTACGAGCAGTACTTC. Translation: CASSQDPPVSGVLYEQYF.